The sequence of this TCR beta chain was determined in a study of T cell responses to AZD1222 COVID-19 vaccine. Overall study findings and caveats: Repertoires were collected only later (after the peak T cell response had occurred). Per reports, nearly half of all spike-specific TCRs target regions that are unmutated in variants.

The protocol was immunoSEQ multiplex PCR, while the TCRdb copy is restricted to in-frame clones and leaves out a portion. Among about 130,000 clones listed, just over 85% were seen once. Regarding this clone: Antigen unknown.

Sequencing was performed on peripheral blood, taken on day 0 of AZD1222 vaccination. The clonotype was recovered from an adult in good health.

CDR3 region: CASSQDPGQPQHF. The CDR3 DNA sequence: TGCGCCAGCAGCCAAGATCCGGGACAGCCCCAGCATTTT. The chain carries TRBV4-1 and TRBJ1-5, with D uncertain. Looked up from germline, CDR1 is MGHRA and CDR2 is YSYEKL. The CDR3 length is 13 residues. With 0 bases removed from V and 7 bases from J, the gap between germline ends came to 7 bases.